The clone carrying this T cell receptor (beta chain) was counted only a few times. Its antigen is undetermined. Each CDR3 protein gets one entry after TCRdb re-called the 5' RACE reads with MiXCR. The sample includes roughly 260,000 distinct CDR3 sequences, roughly 13% seen only once; the top ten take about 0.54%. The source of the sample is a study of T cells after yellow fever vaccination. Study observations and caveats: Subsequent booster samples again held most clones from primary vaccination (96% CD4, just under 90% CD8). Peaking on day 5 versus 15, the secondary response was faster but weaker.

Germline V gene data show CDR1 as DFQATT and CDR2 as SNEGSKA (reference sequence). CDR3 size: 12 residues. The rearrangement joins TRBV20-1 to TRBJ2-7, with D possibly being TRBD2 (7 bases). The source of this sequence is a man aged 25 to 40 who received the YFV17D yellow fever vaccine. The specimen was CD4+ T cells sorted from PBMCs, collected 45 days after the yellow fever booster vaccination. The CDR3, as DNA: TGCAGCTTCGCGGGGGCTGCCTCCGAGCAGTACTTC. Protein sequence: CSFAGAASEQYF.